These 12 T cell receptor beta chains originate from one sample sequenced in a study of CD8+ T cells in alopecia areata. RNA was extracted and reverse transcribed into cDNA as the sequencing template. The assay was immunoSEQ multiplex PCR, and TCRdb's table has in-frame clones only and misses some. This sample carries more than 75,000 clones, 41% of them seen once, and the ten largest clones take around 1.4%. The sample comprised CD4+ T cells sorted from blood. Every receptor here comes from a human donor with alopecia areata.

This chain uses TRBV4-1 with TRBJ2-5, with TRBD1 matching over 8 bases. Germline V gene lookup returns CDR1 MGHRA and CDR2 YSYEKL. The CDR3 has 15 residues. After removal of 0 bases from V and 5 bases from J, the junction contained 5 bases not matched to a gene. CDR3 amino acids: CASSQEGQARETQYF. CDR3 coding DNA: TGCGCCAGCAGCCAAGAGGGACAGGCCAGGGAGACCCAGTACTTC.

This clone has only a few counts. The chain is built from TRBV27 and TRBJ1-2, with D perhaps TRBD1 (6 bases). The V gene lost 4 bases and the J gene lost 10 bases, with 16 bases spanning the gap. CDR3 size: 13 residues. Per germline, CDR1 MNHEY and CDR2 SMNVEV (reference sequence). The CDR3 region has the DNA TGTGCCAGCAGTTGGGGGGGGCAGGGTGCCTACACCTTC. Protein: CASSWGGQGAYTF.

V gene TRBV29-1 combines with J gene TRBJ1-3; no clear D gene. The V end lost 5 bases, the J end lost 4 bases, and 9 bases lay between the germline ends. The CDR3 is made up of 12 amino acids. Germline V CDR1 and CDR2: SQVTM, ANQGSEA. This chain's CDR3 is CSVRLGGNTIYF. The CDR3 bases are TGCAGCGTTCGGCTGGGGGGAAACACCATATATTTT.

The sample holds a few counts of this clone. The CDR3: CASSQAGTSGSAYEQYF. The CDR3 DNA reads TGCGCCAGCAGCCAAGCCGGAACTAGCGGGTCCGCCTACGAGCAGTACTTC. V gene TRBV4-1 combines with J gene TRBJ2-7, with TRBD2 matching over 9 bases. Germline lookup yields CDR1 MGHRA and CDR2 YSYEKL. V was pared by 1 base and J by 2 bases, with 9 bases of the junction left unmatched. The CDR3 spans 17 residues.

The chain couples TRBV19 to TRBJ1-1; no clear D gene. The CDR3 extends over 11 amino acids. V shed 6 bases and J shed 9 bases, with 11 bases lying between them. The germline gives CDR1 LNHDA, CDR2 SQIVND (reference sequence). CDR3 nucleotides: TGTGCCAGTAGGAGCCACGGTCAAGCTTTCTTT. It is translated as CASRSHGQAFF.

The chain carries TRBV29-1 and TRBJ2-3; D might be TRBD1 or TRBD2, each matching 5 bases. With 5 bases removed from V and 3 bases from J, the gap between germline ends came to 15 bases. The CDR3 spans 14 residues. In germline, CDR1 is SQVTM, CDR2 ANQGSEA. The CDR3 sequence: CSVSRGAVTDTQYF. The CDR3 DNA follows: TGCAGCGTTTCAAGAGGGGCTGTGACAGATACGCAGTATTTT.

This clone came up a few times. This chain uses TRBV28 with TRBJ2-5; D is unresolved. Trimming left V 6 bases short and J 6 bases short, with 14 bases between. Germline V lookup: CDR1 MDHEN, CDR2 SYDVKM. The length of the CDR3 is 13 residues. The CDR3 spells CASSFPVVKTQYF. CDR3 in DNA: TGTGCCAGCAGCTTTCCAGTGGTGAAGACCCAGTACTTC.

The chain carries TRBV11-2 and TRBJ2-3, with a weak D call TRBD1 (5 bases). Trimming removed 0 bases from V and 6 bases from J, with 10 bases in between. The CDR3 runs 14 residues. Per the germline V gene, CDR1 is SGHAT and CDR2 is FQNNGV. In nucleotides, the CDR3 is TGTGCCAGCAGCTTAGATAGGCAGGGCGATACGCAGTATTTT. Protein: CASSLDRQGDTQYF.

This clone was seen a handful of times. The CDR3, as DNA: TGCAGCGTTGACTTGCTAGCGGGGGGCACAGATACGCAGTATTTT. It encodes CSVDLLAGGTDTQYF. This sequence joins TRBV29-1 and TRBJ2-3; the match to TRBD2 covers 10 bases. The length of the CDR3 is 15 residues. V lost 3 bases, J lost 1 base, and 4 bases stayed unmatched. CDR1 and CDR2 from the germline V gene are SQVTM and ANQGSEA.

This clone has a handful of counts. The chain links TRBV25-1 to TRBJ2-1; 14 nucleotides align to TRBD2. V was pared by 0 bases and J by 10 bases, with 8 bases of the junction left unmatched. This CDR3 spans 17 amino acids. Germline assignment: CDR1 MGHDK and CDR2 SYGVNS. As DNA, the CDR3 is TGTGCCAGCAGTGAATATCGGGGACTAGCGGGAGAAGAGGAGCAGTTCTTC. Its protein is CASSEYRGLAGEEEQFF.

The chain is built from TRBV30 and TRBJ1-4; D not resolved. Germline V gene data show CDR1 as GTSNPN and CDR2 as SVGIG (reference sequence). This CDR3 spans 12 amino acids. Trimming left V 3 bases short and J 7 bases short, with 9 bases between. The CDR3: CAWSPTSEKLFF. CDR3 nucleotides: TGTGCCTGGAGCCCCACGAGTGAAAAACTGTTTTTT.

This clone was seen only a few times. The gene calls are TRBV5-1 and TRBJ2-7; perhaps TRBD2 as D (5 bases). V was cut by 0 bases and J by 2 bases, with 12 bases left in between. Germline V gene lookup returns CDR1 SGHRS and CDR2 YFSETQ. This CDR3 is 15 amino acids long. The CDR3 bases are TGCGCCAGCAGCTTGGACCCTAGCAGCACCTACGAGCAGTACTTC. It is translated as CASSLDPSSTYEQYF.